This T cell receptor beta chain came from a study of cytomegalovirus exposure and HLA in healthy donors. Background on the study: The roughly 130 validation repertoires used the same platform as the roughly 670 first-cohort repertoires, a later analysis reported. Study conclusions and caveats: The CMV antigen specificity of a few CMV-associated chains was confirmed through in vitro analysis. In the 130 or so validation repertoires, under 95% of cluster scores exceeded 0, per a later analysis.

About this clone: Its antigen is still unknown.

Trimming shortened V by 2 bases and J by 4 bases, and 15 bases separated the two germline ends. Germline loops: CDR1 MNHNY, CDR2 SVGAGI (reference sequence). CDR3 length equals 16 residues. Clones were sequenced by immunoSEQ multiplex PCR, and TCRdb holds only the in-frame ones, with some missing. Of 180,000 or so clones in the sample, around nine tenths were seen once. Sequencing was carried out using PBMCs. The genes are TRBV6-6 and TRBJ1-3, with unresolved D. The origin of this receptor is a man between 18 and 29 years old in good health and CMV-seropositive. In DNA, the CDR3 is TGTGCCAGCAGTTACCCGACAAGCCGCCCAGGAAACACCATATATTTT. This translates into CASSYPTSRPGNTIYF.